Sequencing of this T cell receptor (beta chain) was carried out in a study of shared clonotypes between healthy human individuals. The table came from immunoSEQ multiplex PCR; TCRdb's copy has only in-frame clones and leaves some out. The data hold approximately 2,000,000 clones, with roughly 95% observed a single time. CD8 cells classed as naive were CD45RO-negative and positively selected for CCR7, excluding terminally differentiated effector memory CD45RA+ cells. The TCR comes from a young man in good health. Some clones in this sample may be carry-over from other donors' samples. The sample was naive CD8+ T cells from PBMCs.

CDR3 bases: TGTGCCAGCAGCTTATTTCGGGTTGCCGGGGAGCTGTTTTTT. This sequence encodes CASSLFRVAGELFF. The V gene is TRBV11-2, the J gene TRBJ2-2; D unclear. The CDR3 contains 14 residues. The germline CDR1 and CDR2 sequences are SGHAT and FQNNGV. The V gene lost 2 bases and the J gene lost 6 bases, with 10 bases spanning the gap.